This TCR beta chain is from a study of T cells in localized non-small cell lung cancer. The CDR3 is 14 residues long. V lost 0 bases to trimming and J lost 5 bases, with 8 bases between them. CDR1 is SGHDT, CDR2 YYEEEE, per germline. Findings and limits, study-wide: Longer survival (overall) was linked to higher T cell density in blood. There were a median roughly 62 of the top 100 tumor clones appearing in adjacent lung. Uninvolved adjacent lung showed the highest T cell clonality, exceeding tumor.

Concerning this clone itself: Its antigen is undetermined.

Sequencing used immunoSEQ multiplex PCR; TCRdb keeps in-frame clones, though not all of them. The sample shows about 52,000 clones, more than 85% of them seen only once. This sequence was found in a female donor with stage II lung adenocarcinoma. Specimen: PBMCs, collected before any cancer treatment. V gene TRBV5-6 combines with J gene TRBJ2-2, with D unclear. CDR3 sequence reads: CASSLALITGELFF. CDR3 sequence (DNA): TGTGCCAGCAGCTTGGCGTTAATTACCGGGGAGCTGTTTTTT.